Below are 3 T cell receptor beta chains sequenced from a single sample in a study of regulatory T cells in long-lasting Graves disease. Time point denoted: newly diagnosed GD, antithyroid drugs for less than 3 months. Scientists built the TCR library using RNA that was extracted from PBMCs. In building TCR beta libraries, iRepertoire HTBI primers were used together with Arm-PCR of CDR3 regions. MiXCR, run by TCRdb on the multiplex PCR reads, gives a single entry per CDR3 protein. The sample records 500,000 or so distinct CDR3 sequences, about 16% being singletons. These records were also assigned to another study, of T cells in Graves' hyperthyroidism and ophthalmopathy.

Sequenced material: peripheral blood mononuclear cells (PBMCs), taken at new diagnosis, from a patient treated with antithyroid drugs. These TCRs come from a woman aged 35-65 years with Graves disease.

The rearrangement joins TRBV6-5 to TRBJ1-6; 7 bases align to TRBD1. The CDR3 spans 15 residues. V was pared by 2 bases and J by 10 bases, with 8 bases of the junction left unmatched. CDR1 and CDR2 (germline): MNHEY, SVGAGI. In DNA, the CDR3 is TGTGCCAGCAGTTACGGGGGGGACAGAAGGTCACCCCTCCACTTT. This codes for CASSYGGDRRSPLHF.

The chain couples TRBV29-1 to TRBJ1-1; 7 bases match TRBD1. The J segment lost 7 bases and the V segment lost 7 bases, leaving 3 bases of the junction unmatched. The CDR3 extends over 10 amino acids. Germline-derived CDR1 and CDR2 are SQVTM and ANQGSEA. CDR3 region: CSAGQVEAFF. CDR3 nucleotides: TGCAGCGCCGGACAGGTTGAAGCTTTCTTT.

This clonotype showed up many times. CDR3 sequence reads: CASSLLEGTHTDTQYF. The CDR3 DNA is TGTGCCAGCAGCCTGCTTGAGGGGACTCACACAGATACGCAGTATTTT. The rearrangement joins TRBV7-3 to TRBJ2-3; D may be TRBD2 (6 bases). The CDR3 runs to 16 residues. The V gene lost 5 bases and the J gene lost 2 bases, with 17 bases spanning the gap. Per the germline V gene, CDR1 is SGHTA and CDR2 is FQGTGA.